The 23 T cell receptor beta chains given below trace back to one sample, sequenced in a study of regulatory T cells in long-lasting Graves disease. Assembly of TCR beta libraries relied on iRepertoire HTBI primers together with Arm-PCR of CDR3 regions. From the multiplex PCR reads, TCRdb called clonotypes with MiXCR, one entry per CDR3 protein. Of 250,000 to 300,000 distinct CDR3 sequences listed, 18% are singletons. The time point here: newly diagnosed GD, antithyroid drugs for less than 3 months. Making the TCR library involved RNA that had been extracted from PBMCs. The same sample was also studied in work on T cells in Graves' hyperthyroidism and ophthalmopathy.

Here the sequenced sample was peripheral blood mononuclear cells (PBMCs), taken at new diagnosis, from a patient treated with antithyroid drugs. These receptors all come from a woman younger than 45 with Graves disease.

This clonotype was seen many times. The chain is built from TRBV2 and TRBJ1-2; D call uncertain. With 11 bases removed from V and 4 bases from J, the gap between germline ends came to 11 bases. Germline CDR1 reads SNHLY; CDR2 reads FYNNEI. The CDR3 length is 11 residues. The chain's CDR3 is CACLGVYGYTF. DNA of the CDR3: TGTGCCTGCCTTGGGGTCTATGGCTACACCTTC.

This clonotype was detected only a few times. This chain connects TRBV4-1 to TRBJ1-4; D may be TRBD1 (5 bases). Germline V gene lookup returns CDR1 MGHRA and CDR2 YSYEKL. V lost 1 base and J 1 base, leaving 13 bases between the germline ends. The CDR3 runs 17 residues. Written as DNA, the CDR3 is TGCGCCAGCAGCCAAGTACTCCCCGGGGGAACTAATGAAAAACTGTTTTTT. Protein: CASSQVLPGGTNEKLFF.

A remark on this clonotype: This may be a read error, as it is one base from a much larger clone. The CDR3, as DNA: TGTGCCAGCAGTCCCCACACGAACACTGAAGCTTTCTTT. Encoded protein: CASSPHTNTEAFF. The V call is TRBV27, the J call TRBJ1-1; D is unresolved. Germline CDR1 is MNHEY and CDR2 is SMNVEV (reference sequence). The CDR3 runs 13 residues. V was shortened by 5 bases and J by 1 base, with 8 bases between the two germline ends.

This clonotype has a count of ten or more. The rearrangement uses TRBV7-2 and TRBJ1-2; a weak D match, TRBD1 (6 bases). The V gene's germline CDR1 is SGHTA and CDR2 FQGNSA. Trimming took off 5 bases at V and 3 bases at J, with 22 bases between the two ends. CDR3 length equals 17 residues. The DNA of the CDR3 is TGTGCCAGCAGCCGCCGGACAGCACATTTGGGGGACTATGGCTACACCTTC. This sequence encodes CASSRRTAHLGDYGYTF. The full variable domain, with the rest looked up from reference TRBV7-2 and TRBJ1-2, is GAGVSQSPSNKVTEKGKDVELRCDPISGHTALYWYRQSLGQGLEFLIYFQGNSAPDKSGLPSDRFSAERTGGSVSTLTIQRTQQEDSAVYLCASSRRTAHLGDYGYTFGSGTRLTVV.

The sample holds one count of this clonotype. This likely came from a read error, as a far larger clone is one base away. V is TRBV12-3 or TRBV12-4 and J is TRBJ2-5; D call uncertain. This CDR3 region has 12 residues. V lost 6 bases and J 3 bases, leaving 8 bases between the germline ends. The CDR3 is CASSLREETQYF. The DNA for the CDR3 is TGTGCCAGCAGCCTTCGGGAAGAGACCCAGTACTTC.

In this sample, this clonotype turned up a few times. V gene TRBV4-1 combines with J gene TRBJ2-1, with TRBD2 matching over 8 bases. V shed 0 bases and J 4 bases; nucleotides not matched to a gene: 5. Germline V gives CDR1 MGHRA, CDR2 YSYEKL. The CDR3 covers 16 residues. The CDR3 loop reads CASSQDRGGWYNEQFF. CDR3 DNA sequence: TGCGCCAGCAGCCAAGATCGGGGGGGGTGGTACAATGAGCAGTTCTTC.

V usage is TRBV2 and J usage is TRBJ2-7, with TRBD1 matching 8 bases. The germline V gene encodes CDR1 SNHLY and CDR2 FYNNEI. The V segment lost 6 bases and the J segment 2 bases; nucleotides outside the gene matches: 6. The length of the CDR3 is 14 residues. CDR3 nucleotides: TGTGCCAGCAGCGTACAGGGGGTTACCTACGAGCAGTACTTC. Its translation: CASSVQGVTYEQYF. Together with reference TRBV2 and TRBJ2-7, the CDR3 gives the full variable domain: EPEVTQTPSHQVTQMGQEVILRCVPISNHLYFYWYRQILGQKVEFLVSFYNNEISEKSEIFDDQFSVERPDGSNFTLKIRSTKLEDSAMYFCASSVQGVTYEQYFGPGTRLTVT.

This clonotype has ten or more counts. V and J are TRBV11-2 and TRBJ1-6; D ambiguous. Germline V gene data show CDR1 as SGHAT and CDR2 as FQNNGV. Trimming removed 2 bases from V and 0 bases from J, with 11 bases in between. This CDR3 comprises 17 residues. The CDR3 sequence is CASSLWKRSSYNSPLHF. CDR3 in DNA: TGTGCCAGCAGCTTATGGAAACGGAGCTCCTATAATTCACCCCTCCACTTT.

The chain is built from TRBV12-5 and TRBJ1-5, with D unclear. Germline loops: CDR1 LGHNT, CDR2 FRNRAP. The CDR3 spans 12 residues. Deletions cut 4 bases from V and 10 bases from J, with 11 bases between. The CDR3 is CASGSTAGPQHF. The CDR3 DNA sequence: TGTGCTAGTGGTTCCACGGCGGGTCCCCAGCATTTT.

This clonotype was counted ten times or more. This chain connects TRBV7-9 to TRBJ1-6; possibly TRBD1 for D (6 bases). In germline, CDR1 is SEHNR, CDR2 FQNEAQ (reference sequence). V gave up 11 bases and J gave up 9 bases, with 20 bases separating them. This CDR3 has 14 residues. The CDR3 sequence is CAAGTQGLSSPLHF. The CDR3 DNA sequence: TGTGCCGCCGGAACGCAGGGGCTGAGTTCACCCCTCCACTTT.

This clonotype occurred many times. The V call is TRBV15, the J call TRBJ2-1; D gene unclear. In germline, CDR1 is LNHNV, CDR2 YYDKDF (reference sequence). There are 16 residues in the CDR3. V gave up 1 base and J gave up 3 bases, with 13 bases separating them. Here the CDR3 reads CATSRAAPTYYNEQFF. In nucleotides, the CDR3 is TGTGCCACCAGCAGAGCGGCACCTACATACTACAATGAGCAGTTCTTC.

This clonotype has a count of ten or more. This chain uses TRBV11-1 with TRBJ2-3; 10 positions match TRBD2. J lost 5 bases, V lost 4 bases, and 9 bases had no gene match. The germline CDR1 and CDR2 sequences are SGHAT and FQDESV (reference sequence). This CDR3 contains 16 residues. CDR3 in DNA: TGTGCCAGCAGCTCACGAGCGGGGGGGCCGGGAGATACGCAGTATTTT. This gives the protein CASSSRAGGPGDTQYF.

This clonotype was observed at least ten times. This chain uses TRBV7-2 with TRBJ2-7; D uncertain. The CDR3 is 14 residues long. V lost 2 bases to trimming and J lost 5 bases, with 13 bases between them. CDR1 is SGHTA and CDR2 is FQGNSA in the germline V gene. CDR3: CASSLPSLVHEQYF. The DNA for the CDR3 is TGTGCCAGCAGCTTACCCTCCCTCGTCCACGAGCAGTACTTC.

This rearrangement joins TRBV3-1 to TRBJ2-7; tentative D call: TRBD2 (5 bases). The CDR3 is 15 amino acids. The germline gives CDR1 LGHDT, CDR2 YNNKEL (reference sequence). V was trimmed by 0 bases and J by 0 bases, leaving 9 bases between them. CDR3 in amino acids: CASSQESGFSYEQYF. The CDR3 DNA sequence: TGTGCCAGCAGCCAAGAATCGGGATTCTCCTACGAGCAGTACTTC.

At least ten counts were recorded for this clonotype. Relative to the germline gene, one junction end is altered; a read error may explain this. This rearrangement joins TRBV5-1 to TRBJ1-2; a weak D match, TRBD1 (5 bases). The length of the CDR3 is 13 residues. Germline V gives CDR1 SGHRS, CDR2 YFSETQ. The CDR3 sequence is CASSLGGDYGYTF. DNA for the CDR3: TGTGCCAGCTCCCTTGGGGGGGACTATGGCTACACCTTC.

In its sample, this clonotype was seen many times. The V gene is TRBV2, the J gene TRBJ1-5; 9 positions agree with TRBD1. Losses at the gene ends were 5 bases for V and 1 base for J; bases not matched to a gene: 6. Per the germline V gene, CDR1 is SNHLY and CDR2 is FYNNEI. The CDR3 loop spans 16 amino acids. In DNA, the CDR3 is TGTGCCAGCAGTTGGGACAGGGCTTTAAGCAATCAGCCCCAGCATTTT. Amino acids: CASSWDRALSNQPQHF.

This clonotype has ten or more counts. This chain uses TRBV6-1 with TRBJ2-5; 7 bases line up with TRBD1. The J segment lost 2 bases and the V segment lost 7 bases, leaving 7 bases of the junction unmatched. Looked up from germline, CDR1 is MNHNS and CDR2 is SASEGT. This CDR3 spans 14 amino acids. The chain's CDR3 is CASTLDRAQETQYF. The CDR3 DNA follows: TGTGCCAGCACCCTAGACAGGGCTCAAGAGACCCAGTACTTC.

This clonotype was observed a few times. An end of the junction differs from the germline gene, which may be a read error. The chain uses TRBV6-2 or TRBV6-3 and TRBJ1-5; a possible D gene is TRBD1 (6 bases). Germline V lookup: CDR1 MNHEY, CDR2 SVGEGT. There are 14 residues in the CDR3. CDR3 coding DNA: TGTGCCAGCAGTCCCACAGGGAGCAATCGGCCCCAGCATTTT. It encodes CASSPTGSNRPQHF.

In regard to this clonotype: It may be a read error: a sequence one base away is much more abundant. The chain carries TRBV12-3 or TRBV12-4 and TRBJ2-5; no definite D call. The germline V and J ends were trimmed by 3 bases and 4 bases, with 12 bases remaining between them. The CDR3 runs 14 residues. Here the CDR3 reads CASSFGPARETQYF. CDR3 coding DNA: TGTGCCAGCAGTTTCGGGCCAGCTCGAGAGACCCAGTACTTC.

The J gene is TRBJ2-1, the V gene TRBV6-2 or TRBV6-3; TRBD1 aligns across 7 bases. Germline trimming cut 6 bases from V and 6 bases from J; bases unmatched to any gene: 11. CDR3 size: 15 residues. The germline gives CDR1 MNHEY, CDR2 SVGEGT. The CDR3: CASRLEDRPANEQFF. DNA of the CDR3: TGTGCCAGCAGACTGGAGGACAGGCCTGCCAATGAGCAGTTCTTC.

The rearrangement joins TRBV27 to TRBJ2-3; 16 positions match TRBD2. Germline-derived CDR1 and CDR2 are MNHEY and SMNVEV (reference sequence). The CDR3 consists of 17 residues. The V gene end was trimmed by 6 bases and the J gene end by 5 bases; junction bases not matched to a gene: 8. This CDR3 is CASSGTSGGAGGDTQYF. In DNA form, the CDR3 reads TGTGCCAGCAGCGGGACTAGCGGGGGGGCGGGGGGAGATACGCAGTATTTT.

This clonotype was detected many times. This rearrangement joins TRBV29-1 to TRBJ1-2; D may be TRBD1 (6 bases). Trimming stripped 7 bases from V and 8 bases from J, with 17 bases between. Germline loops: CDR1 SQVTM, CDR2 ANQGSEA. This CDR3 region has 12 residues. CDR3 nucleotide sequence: TGCAGCGGGGTCGGGGGGCTAGGGGGCTACACCTTC. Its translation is CSGVGGLGGYTF.

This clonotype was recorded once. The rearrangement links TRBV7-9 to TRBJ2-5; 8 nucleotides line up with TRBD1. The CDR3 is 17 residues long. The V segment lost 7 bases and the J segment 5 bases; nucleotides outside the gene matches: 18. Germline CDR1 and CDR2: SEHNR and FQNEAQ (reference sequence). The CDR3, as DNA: TGTGCCAGCACCGCCCCCTCGACAGGGGAGGTGGAGGAGACCCAGTACTTC. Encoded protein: CASTAPSTGEVEETQYF.